This T cell receptor beta chain was captured by sequencing in a study of shared T cell receptors in the human thymus. CDR3 length: 18 residues. Germline lookup yields CDR1 SEHNR and CDR2 FQNEAQ (reference sequence). Trimming cost V 5 bases and J 0 bases; bases outside gene matches: 7. Using immunoSEQ multiplex PCR, the repertoire was profiled, and TCRdb retains in-frame clones only, with some absent. The table includes under 700,000 clones, 70% to 80% detected once. This clone was counted a few times. These data also formed part of another study, on human thymus T cells. This second study says: Thymus was obtained from resections taken during corrective heart surgery. Biased V and J segment usage appeared in thymus and peripheral blood. Related research described strongly overlapping thymic repertoires in unrelated people.

Sample: thymocytes. This TCR came from a boy under two years old with a congenital heart defect. V usage is TRBV7-9 and J usage is TRBJ2-6, with TRBD1 matching over 10 bases. CDR3 nucleotide sequence: TGTGCCAGCAGCCCCCGGACAGGGGGGAACTCTGGGGCCAACGTCCTGACTTTC. Translation gives CASSPRTGGNSGANVLTF.